Given below is one T cell receptor (beta chain) in context. Vbeta (60) and Jbeta (13) primers were used in the PCR. Assay used: immunoSEQ multiplex PCR; TCRdb lists only in-frame clones, some missing. The sample carries about 180,000 clones, around 80% recorded once. The data stem from a study of cytomegalovirus exposure and HLA in healthy donors. The TCR was taken from a girl between 10 and 17 years old in good health and CMV-seropositive. Source material: PBMCs.

This CDR3 reads CASSYGTGGSYEQYF. CDR3 nucleotides: TGTGCCAGCAGCTACGGGACAGGGGGCAGCTACGAGCAGTACTTC. The genes are TRBV13 and TRBJ2-7; 12 positions match TRBD1. There are 15 residues in the CDR3. The ends lost 4 bases at V and 3 bases at J; junction bases unmatched: 4. Germline V lookup: CDR1 PRHDT, CDR2 FYEKMQ (reference sequence).